These T cell receptor beta chains were read from a single sample in a study of CD8 T cells in Susac syndrome. MiXCR, run by TCRdb on the immunoSEQ multiplex PCR reads, gives a single entry per CDR3 protein. The top ten hold roughly 0.07% of the sample, which has more than 250,000 distinct CDR3 sequences, 92% seen once. The specimen was CD4+ T cells from PBMCs. Receptor source: a human donor with multiple sclerosis. The CDR3 runs from the conserved cysteine through the conserved F or W. A D gene is named only where the DNA matches it firmly. Not all rows give a size; the values are once, few, many and, for expanded clones, a class.

d_gene	v_gene	abundance	j_gene	CDR3aa	CDR3nt
.	TRBV7-9	.	TRBJ2-1	CASSPRDAQGAHEQFF	TGTGCCAGCAGCCCCCGGGACGCCCAGGGAGCACATGAGCAGTTCTTC
TRBD1	TRBV6-1	.	TRBJ1-2	CASSEPSVDRGRIGYTF	TGTGCCAGCAGTGAACCCTCGGTGGACAGGGGGCGAATTGGCTACACCTTC
TRBD2	TRBV15	.	TRBJ2-5	CATSRDPGLAGGMETQYF	TGTGCCACCAGCAGAGATCCGGGACTAGCGGGGGGGATGGAGACCCAGTACTTC
.	TRBV12-3/TRBV12-4	.	TRBJ1-5	CASSLQGGWNQPQHF	TGTGCCAGCAGTCTACAGGGCGGATGGAATCAGCCCCAGCATTTT
.	TRBV15	few	TRBJ1-3	CATSRDRGSGNTIYF	TGTGCCACCAGCAGAGATCGGGGCTCTGGAAACACCATATATTTT
.	TRBV9	once	TRBJ2-1	CASSVRDLNEQFF	TGTGCCAGCAGCGTCCGAGATTTGAATGAGCAGTTCTTC
TRBD1	TRBV29-1	.	TRBJ1-2	CSVSRAGQGSYTF	TGCAGCGTTTCTCGGGCGGGACAGGGGAGCTACACCTTC
.	TRBV20-1	.	TRBJ1-5	CSARSVSNQPQHF	TGCAGTGCTAGGTCGGTAAGCAATCAGCCCCAGCATTTT
TRBD2	TRBV19	.	TRBJ2-1	CASKAGGPSNEQFF	TGTGCCAGTAAAGCGGGAGGGCCTAGCAATGAGCAGTTCTTC
TRBD1	TRBV19	few	TRBJ2-5	CASSPDRDQETQYF	TGTGCCAGTAGTCCCGACAGGGACCAAGAGACCCAGTACTTC
TRBD1	TRBV6-2/TRBV6-3	.	TRBJ1-4	CASSYEIGTVNEKLFF	TGTGCCAGCAGTTACGAAATTGGGACAGTGAATGAAAAACTGTTTTTT
TRBD2	TRBV3-1	.	TRBJ2-4	CASSQVAGGGRKDKNIQYF	TGTGCCAGCAGCCAAGTTGCTGGGGGCGGGAGGAAAGACAAAAACATTCAGTACTTC
.	TRBV5-1	.	TRBJ2-3	CASSLVGQLRDTQYF	TGCGCCAGCAGCTTGGTCGGCCAGCTGCGGGATACGCAGTATTTT
TRBD2	TRBV7-3	.	TRBJ2-2	CASSLQRGGQAGELFF	TGTGCCAGCAGCCTGCAGCGGGGGGGCCAGGCCGGGGAGCTGTTTTTT
TRBD1	TRBV3-1	.	TRBJ2-1	CASSQTLTGIINNEQFF	TGTGCCAGCAGCCAGACATTGACAGGGATAATCAACAATGAGCAGTTCTTC
.	TRBV29-1	.	TRBJ1-1	CSVVDRNTEAFF	TGCAGCGTTGTAGACAGGAACACTGAAGCTTTCTTT
.	TRBV19	.	TRBJ2-7	CASSIGTYEQYF	TGTGCCAGTAGTATAGGAACCTACGAGCAGTACTTC
TRBD1	TRBV10-3	once	TRBJ1-4	CAISESRQGFEKLFF	TGTGCCATCAGTGAGTCCCGACAGGGTTTTGAAAAACTGTTTTTT
TRBD1	TRBV5-1	.	TRBJ2-7	CASSLIGQGQYEQYF	TGCGCCAGCAGCTTGATAGGACAGGGGCAATACGAGCAGTACTTC
TRBD2	TRBV5-5	.	TRBJ2-5	CASSSEGLAGETQYF	TGTGCCAGCAGCTCTGAGGGACTAGCGGGGGAGACCCAGTACTTC
.	TRBV6-2/TRBV6-3	.	TRBJ2-1	CASSYTGGQFF	TGTGCCAGCAGTTACACCGGGGGGCAGTTCTTC
TRBD2	TRBV30	.	TRBJ2-2	CACQIAGGLLYTGELFF	TGTGCCTGCCAGATAGCGGGGGGGCTGTTGTACACCGGGGAGCTGTTTTTT
.	TRBV12-3/TRBV12-4	.	TRBJ2-7	CASSLGRRTYEQYF	TGTGCCAGCAGTTTAGGACGGAGGACTTACGAGCAGTACTTC
.	TRBV5-1	few	TRBJ2-7	CASSLARGSDEQYF	TGCGCCAGCAGCTTGGCGCGGGGAAGCGACGAGCAGTACTTC
.	TRBV11-3	.	TRBJ1-1	CASSPRPTSNTEAFF	TGTGCCAGCAGCCCCCGGCCAACCTCGAACACTGAAGCTTTCTTT
.	TRBV30	.	TRBJ1-2	CAWSVQIPPYGYTF	TGTGCCTGGAGTGTACAGATCCCCCCCTATGGCTACACCTTC
.	TRBV20-1	.	TRBJ1-2	CSVTLGSQYGYTF	TGCAGTGTTACTCTGGGGTCTCAATATGGCTACACCTTC
TRBD1	TRBV3-1	.	TRBJ2-3	CASRRQGSLTDTQYF	TGTGCCAGCCGACGACAGGGATCCCTCACAGATACGCAGTATTTT
.	TRBV2	.	TRBJ1-5	CASSAGGGSQPQHF	TGTGCCAGCAGTGCGGGGGGCGGTTCTCAGCCCCAGCATTTT
.	TRBV7-9	.	TRBJ1-5	CASSPGSGVNQPQHF	TGTGCCAGCAGCCCAGGGTCCGGGGTGAATCAGCCCCAGCATTTT
.	TRBV27	.	TRBJ2-3	CASSLSIRGRDTQYF	TGTGCCAGCAGTTTATCGATTAGGGGTCGAGATACGCAGTATTTT
.	TRBV4-2	.	TRBJ2-7	CASSQPSIPLPGRKPYEQYF	TGTGCCAGCAGCCAACCGAGCATACCATTACCGGGACGGAAGCCGTACGAGCAGTACTTC
TRBD1	TRBV2	few	TRBJ2-7	CASSARDRDKNEQYF	TGTGCCAGCAGTGCCAGGGACAGAGATAAAAACGAGCAGTACTTC
TRBD1	TRBV7-9	.	TRBJ2-2	CASSLVGTGREETGELFF	TGTGCCAGCAGCTTAGTTGGGACAGGGAGAGAGGAAACCGGGGAGCTGTTTTTT
.	TRBV6-5	.	TRBJ1-2	CASMEFIYGYTF	TGTGCCAGCATGGAGTTTATCTATGGCTACACCTTC
TRBD2	TRBV4-1	once	TRBJ2-2	CASSQEASGWNTGELFF	TGCGCCAGCAGCCAAGAGGCTAGCGGGTGGAACACCGGGGAGCTGTTTTTT
.	TRBV29-1	.	TRBJ2-1	CSVVVQFSYNEQFF	TGCAGCGTTGTAGTACAGTTCTCCTACAATGAGCAGTTCTTC
.	TRBV7-9	few	TRBJ1-5	CASSPGPGSNQPQHF	TGTGCCAGCAGCCCCGGGCCCGGTTCCAATCAGCCCCAGCATTTT
.	TRBV11-2	.	TRBJ2-1	CASSLDPDNRLQFF	TGTGCCAGCAGCTTAGATCCCGACAATAGGCTCCAGTTCTTC
.	TRBV19	.	TRBJ1-5	CASSFSNNQPQHF	TGTGCCAGTAGTTTTTCAAACAATCAGCCCCAGCATTTT
TRBD1	TRBV20-1	.	TRBJ1-5	CSALLTGTGGRQPQHF	TGCAGTGCTCTTCTGACCGGGACAGGGGGCAGGCAGCCCCAGCATTTT
TRBD2	TRBV20-1	.	TRBJ2-1	CSARALAGVYNEQFF	TGCAGTGCTAGAGCACTAGCGGGAGTGTACAATGAGCAGTTCTTC
TRBD1	TRBV12-3/TRBV12-4	.	TRBJ1-4	CASTLYTGGVGKLFF	TGTGCCAGCACCCTTTATACAGGGGGCGTCGGAAAACTGTTTTTT
TRBD1	TRBV5-1	.	TRBJ2-1	CASSLEGQLTYNEQFF	TGCGCCAGCAGCTTGGAGGGACAGCTTACCTACAATGAGCAGTTCTTC
TRBD1	TRBV3-1	.	TRBJ2-2	CASSQGDRGDNGELFF	TGTGCCAGCAGCCAAGGAGACAGGGGGGATAACGGGGAGCTGTTTTTT
.	TRBV29-1	.	TRBJ2-1	CSVALSGSPFSYNEQFF	TGCAGCGTTGCGCTTTCGGGCTCCCCCTTCTCCTACAATGAGCAGTTCTTC
TRBD2	TRBV3-1	.	TRBJ2-3	CASSRGTSELHTQYF	TGTGCCAGCAGCCGCGGGACTAGCGAGCTCCATACGCAGTATTTT
.	TRBV24-1	.	TRBJ1-1	CATSDVGGAEAFF	TGTGCCACCAGTGATGTCGGCGGGGCTGAAGCTTTCTTT
TRBD1	TRBV19	.	TRBJ1-4	CASTNRGLGEKLFF	TGTGCCAGCACTAACAGGGGGCTAGGTGAAAAACTGTTTTTT
TRBD2	TRBV5-1	once	TRBJ2-3	CASSLGLADSTDTQYF	TGCGCCAGCAGCTTGGGACTAGCGGATAGCACAGATACGCAGTATTTT
.	TRBV12-3/TRBV12-4	.	TRBJ2-5	CASSPPGGSRLPAHF	TGTGCCAGCAGCCCCCCAGGCGGTTCACGACTACCGGCGCACTTC
.	TRBV6-2/TRBV6-3	once	TRBJ2-1	CASSYAGSYNEQFF	TGTGCCAGCAGTTATGCGGGGTCCTACAATGAGCAGTTCTTC
.	TRBV6-6	once	TRBJ1-1	CASSSTKTGMNTEAFF	TGTGCCAGCAGTTCGACCAAGACGGGCATGAACACTGAAGCTTTCTTT
TRBD1	TRBV7-2	.	TRBJ1-1	CASSFRGFNTEAFF	TGTGCCAGCAGCTTCAGGGGGTTTAATACTGAAGCTTTCTTT
.	TRBV20-1	.	TRBJ2-1	CSARFDYNEQFF	TGCAGTGCTAGGTTCGACTACAATGAGCAGTTCTTC
TRBD2	TRBV3-1	.	TRBJ2-1	CASSLPLSGNGNEQFF	TGTGCCAGCAGTCTACCGCTTAGCGGGAACGGCAATGAGCAGTTCTTC
.	TRBV9	.	TRBJ2-5	CASTRTPRGGETQYF	TGTGCCAGCACCCGTACCCCCAGGGGTGGGGAGACCCAGTACTTC
TRBD1	TRBV19	.	TRBJ1-1	CASSTGQGASTEAFF	TGTGCCAGTAGTACCGGACAGGGAGCCAGCACTGAAGCTTTCTTT
.	TRBV20-1	.	TRBJ2-3	CSARAITDTQYF	TGCAGTGCTAGAGCCATCACAGATACGCAGTATTTT
.	TRBV27	once	TRBJ2-7	CASNRRTQPGEQYF	TGTGCCAGCAACCGAAGGACTCAGCCGGGCGAGCAGTACTTC